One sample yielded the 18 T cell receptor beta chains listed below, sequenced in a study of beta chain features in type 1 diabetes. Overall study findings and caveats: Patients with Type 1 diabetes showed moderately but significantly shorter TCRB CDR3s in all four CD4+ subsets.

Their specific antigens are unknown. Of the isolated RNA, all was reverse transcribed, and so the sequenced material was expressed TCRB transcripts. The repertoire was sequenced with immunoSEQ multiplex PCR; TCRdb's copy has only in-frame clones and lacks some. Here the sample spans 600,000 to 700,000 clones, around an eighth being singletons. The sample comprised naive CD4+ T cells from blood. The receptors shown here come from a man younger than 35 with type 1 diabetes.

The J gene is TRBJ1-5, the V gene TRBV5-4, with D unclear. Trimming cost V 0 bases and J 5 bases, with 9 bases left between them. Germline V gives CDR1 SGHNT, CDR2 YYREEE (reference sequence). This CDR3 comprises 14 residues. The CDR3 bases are TGTGCCAGCAGCTTGGGCGGTGATGATCAGCCCCAGCATTTT. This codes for CASSLGGDDQPQHF.

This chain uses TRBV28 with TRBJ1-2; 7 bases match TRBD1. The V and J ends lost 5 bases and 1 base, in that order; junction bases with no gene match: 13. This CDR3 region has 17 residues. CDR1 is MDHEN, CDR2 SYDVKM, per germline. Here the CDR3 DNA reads TGTGCCAGCAGTACTGGACCCTCAGGGGGAAATAACTATGGCTACACCTTC. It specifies CASSTGPSGGNNYGYTF.

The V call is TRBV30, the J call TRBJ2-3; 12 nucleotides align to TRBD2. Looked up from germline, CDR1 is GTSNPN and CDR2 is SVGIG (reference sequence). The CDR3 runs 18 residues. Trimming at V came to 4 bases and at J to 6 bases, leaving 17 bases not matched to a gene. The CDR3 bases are TGTGCCTGGACCGGCCTCCTAACTAGCGGGGGGTCAATGGATACGCAGTATTTT. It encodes CAWTGLLTSGGSMDTQYF. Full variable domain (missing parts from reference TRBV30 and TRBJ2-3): SQTIHQWPATLVQPVGSPLSLECTVEGTSNPNLYWYRQAAGRGLQLLFYSVGIGQISSEVPQNLSASRPQDRQFILSSKKLLLSDSGFYLCAWTGLLTSGGSMDTQYFGPGTRLTVL.

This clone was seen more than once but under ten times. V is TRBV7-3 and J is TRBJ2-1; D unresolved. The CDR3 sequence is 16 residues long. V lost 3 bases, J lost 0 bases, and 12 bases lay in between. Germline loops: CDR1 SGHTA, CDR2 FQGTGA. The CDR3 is CASSFQSPSSYNEQFF. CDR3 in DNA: TGTGCCAGCAGCTTCCAAAGCCCCAGCTCCTACAATGAGCAGTTCTTC.

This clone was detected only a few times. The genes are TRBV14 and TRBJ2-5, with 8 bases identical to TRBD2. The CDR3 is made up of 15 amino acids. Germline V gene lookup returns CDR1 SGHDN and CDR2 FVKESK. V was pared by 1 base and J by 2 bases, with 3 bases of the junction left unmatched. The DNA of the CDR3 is TGTGCCAGCAGCCAAGGAGCGGGGGTGCAAGAGACCCAGTACTTC. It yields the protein CASSQGAGVQETQYF.

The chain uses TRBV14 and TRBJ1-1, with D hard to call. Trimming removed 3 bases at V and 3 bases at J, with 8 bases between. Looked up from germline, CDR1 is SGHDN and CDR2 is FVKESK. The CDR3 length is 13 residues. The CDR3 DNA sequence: TGTGCCAGCAGCCAGGACGGACACACTGAAGCTTTCTTT. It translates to CASSQDGHTEAFF.

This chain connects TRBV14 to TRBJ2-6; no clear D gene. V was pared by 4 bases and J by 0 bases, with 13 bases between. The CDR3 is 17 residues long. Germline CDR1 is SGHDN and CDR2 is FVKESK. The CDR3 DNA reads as TGTGCCAGCAGCCTTAACCCAGGATTCTCTGGGGCCAACGTCCTGACTTTC. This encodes CASSLNPGFSGANVLTF.

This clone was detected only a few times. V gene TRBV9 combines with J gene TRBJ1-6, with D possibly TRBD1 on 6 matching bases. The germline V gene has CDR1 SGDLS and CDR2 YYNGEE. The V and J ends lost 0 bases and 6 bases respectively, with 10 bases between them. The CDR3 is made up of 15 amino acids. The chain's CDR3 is CASSVGGQINSPLHF. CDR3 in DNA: TGTGCCAGCAGCGTAGGAGGACAGATTAATTCACCCCTCCACTTT. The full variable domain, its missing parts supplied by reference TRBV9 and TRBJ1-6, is DSGVTQTPKHLITATGQRVTLRCSPRSGDLSVYWYQQSLDQGLQFLIQYYNGEERAKGNILERFSAQQFPDLHSELNLSSLELGDSALYFCASSVGGQINSPLHFGNGTRLTVT.

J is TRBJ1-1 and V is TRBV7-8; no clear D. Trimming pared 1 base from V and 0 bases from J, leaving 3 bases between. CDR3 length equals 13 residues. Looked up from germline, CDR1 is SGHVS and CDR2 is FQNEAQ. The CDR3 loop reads CASSLDVNTEAFF. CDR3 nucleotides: TGTGCCAGCAGCTTAGATGTGAACACTGAAGCTTTCTTT.

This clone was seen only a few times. The CDR3 spells CASSPGWGGANYGYTF. CDR3 bases: TGTGCCAGCAGCCCGGGATGGGGGGGCGCGAACTATGGCTACACCTTC. This chain connects TRBV5-6 to TRBJ1-2; maybe TRBD1 (6 bases). Germline values: CDR1 SGHDT, CDR2 YYEEEE. CDR3 length equals 16 residues. V lost 4 bases to trimming and J lost 2 bases, with 18 bases between them.

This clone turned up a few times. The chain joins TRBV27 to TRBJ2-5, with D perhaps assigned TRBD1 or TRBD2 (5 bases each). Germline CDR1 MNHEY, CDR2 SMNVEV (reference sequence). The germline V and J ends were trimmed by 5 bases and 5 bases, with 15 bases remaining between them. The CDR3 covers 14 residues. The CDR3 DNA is TGTGCCAGCAGTCCTTGGGACCGTGGCGAGACCCAGTACTTC. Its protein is CASSPWDRGETQYF.

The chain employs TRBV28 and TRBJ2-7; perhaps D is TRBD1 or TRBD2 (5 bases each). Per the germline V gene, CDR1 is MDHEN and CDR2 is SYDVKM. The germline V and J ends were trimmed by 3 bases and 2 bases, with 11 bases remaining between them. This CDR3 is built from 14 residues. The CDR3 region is CASSFTSGPYEQYF. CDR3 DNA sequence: TGTGCCAGCAGTTTCACCTCGGGGCCCTACGAGCAGTACTTC.

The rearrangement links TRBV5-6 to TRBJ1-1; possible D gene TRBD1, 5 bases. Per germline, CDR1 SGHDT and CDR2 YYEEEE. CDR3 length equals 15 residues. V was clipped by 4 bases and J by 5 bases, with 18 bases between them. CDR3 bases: TGTGCCAGCAGCCTGTCCGGGGACCGGAGGACTGAAGCTTTCTTT. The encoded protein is CASSLSGDRRTEAFF.

CDR3 loop: CASSFPDSPQETQYF. The CDR3 DNA reads TGTGCCAGCAGCTTTCCGGACTCTCCCCAAGAGACCCAGTACTTC. The gene calls are TRBV5-4 and TRBJ2-5, with D tentatively TRBD2 (5 bases). Per the germline V gene, CDR1 is SGHNT and CDR2 is YYREEE (reference sequence). Deletions cut 2 bases from V and 1 base from J, with 12 bases between. The CDR3 is made up of 15 amino acids.

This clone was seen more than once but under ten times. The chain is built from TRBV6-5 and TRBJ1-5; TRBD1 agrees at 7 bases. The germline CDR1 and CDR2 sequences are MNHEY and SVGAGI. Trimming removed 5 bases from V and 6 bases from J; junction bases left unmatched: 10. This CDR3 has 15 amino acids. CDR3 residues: CASSHDREGSQPQHF. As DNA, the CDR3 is TGTGCCAGCAGTCACGACAGGGAGGGCAGTCAGCCCCAGCATTTT.

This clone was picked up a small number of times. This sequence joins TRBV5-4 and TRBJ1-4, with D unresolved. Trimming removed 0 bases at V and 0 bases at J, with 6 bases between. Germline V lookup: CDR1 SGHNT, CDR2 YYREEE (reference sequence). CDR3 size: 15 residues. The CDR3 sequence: CASSLDLATNEKLFF. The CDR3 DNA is TGTGCCAGCAGCTTGGATCTCGCAACTAATGAAAAACTGTTTTTT.

In DNA form, the CDR3 reads TGCGCCAGCAGTCGGGGGGGATCAACTAATGAAAAACTGTTTTTT. Amino acid sequence: CASSRGGSTNEKLFF. V usage is TRBV23-1 and J usage is TRBJ1-4, with D perhaps matching TRBD1 (5 bases). TRBV23-1 is recorded as an ORF, its role being uncertain. Trimming removed 4 bases at V and 0 bases at J, with 9 bases between. The CDR3 runs to 15 residues.

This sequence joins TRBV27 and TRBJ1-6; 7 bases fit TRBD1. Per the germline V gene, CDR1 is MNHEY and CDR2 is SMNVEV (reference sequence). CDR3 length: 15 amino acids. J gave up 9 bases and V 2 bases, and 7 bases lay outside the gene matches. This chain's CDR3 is CASSLEAGGFSPLHF. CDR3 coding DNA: TGTGCCAGCAGTTTAGAGGCAGGGGGATTTTCACCCCTCCACTTT.